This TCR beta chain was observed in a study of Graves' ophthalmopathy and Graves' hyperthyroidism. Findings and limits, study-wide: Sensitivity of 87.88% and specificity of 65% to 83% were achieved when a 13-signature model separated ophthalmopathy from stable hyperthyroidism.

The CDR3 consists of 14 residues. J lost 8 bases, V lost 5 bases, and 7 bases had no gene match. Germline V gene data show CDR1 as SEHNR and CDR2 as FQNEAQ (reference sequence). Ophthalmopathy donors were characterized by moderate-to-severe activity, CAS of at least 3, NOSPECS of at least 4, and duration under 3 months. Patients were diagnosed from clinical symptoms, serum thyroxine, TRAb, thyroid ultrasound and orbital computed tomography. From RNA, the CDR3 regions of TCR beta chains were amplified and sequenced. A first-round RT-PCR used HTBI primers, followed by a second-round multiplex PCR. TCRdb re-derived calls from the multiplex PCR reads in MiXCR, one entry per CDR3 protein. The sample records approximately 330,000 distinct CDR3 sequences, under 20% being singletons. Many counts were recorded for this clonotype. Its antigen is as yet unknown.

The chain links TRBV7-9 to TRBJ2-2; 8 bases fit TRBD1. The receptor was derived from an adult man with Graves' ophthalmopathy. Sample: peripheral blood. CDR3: CASSEDRARGELFF. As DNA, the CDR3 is TGTGCCAGCAGCGAGGACAGGGCAAGAGGGGAGCTGTTTTTT. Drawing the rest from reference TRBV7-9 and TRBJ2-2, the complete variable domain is DTGVSQNPRHKITKRGQNVTFRCDPISEHNRLYWYRQTLGQGPEFLTYFQNEAQLEKSRLLSDRFSAERPKGSFSTLEIQRTEQGDSAMYLCASSEDRARGELFFGEGSRLTVL.